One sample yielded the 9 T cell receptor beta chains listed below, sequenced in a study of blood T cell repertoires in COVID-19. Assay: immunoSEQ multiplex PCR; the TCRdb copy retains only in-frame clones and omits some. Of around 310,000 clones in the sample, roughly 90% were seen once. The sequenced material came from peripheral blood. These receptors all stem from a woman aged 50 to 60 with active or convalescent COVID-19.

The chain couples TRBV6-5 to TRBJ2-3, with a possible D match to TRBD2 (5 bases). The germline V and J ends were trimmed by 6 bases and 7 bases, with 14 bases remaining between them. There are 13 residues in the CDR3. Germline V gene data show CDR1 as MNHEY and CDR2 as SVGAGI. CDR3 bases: TGTGCCAGCAGGGGTACTAGTCGAAATACGCAGTATTTT. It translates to CASRGTSRNTQYF.

The CDR3 loop reads CASSQSATGIYGGYTF. The DNA for the CDR3 is TGTGCCAGCAGCCAGTCCGCGACAGGGATTTACGGTGGCTACACCTTC. V usage is TRBV16 and J usage is TRBJ1-2, with 7 bases that match TRBD1. Germline-derived CDR1 and CDR2 are KGHSY and FQNENV. This CDR3 has 16 amino acids. V was clipped by 3 bases and J by 7 bases; unmatched bases: 14.

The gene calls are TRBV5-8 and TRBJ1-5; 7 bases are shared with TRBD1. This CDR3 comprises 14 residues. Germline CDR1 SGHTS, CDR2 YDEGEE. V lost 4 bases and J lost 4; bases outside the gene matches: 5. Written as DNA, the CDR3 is TGTGCCAGCAGCCCATCAGGGGGAAATCAGCCCCAGCATTTT. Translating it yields CASSPSGGNQPQHF.

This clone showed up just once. This CDR3 reads CAWSSLAGGLQFF. Written as DNA, the CDR3 is TGTGCCTGGAGTTCCTTAGCGGGAGGGCTGCAGTTCTTC. This sequence joins TRBV30 and TRBJ2-1, with 11 bases identical to TRBD2. The V segment lost 2 bases and the J segment 12 bases; nucleotides outside the gene matches: 6. CDR3 size: 13 residues. In germline, CDR1 is GTSNPN, CDR2 SVGIG (reference sequence).

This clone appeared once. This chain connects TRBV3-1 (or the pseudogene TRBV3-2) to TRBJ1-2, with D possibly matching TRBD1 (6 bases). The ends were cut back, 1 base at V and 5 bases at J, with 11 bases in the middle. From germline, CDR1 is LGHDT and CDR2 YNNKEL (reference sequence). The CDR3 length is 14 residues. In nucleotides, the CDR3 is TGTGCCAGCAGCCAAGTTAGGCAGGGGTATGGCTACACCTTC. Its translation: CASSQVRQGYGYTF.

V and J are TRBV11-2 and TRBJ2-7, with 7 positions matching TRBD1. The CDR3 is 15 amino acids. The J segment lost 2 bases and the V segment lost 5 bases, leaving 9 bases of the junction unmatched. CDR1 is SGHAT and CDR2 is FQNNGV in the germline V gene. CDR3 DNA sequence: TGTGCCAGCAGCCATACGGTGGACAGGCCCTACGAGCAGTACTTC. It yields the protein CASSHTVDRPYEQYF.

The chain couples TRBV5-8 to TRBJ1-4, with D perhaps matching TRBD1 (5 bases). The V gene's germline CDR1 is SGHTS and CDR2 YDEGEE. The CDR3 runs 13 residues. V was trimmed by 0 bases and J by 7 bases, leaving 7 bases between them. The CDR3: CASSLAGGEKLFF. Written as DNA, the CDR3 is TGTGCCAGCAGCTTGGCCGGGGGTGAAAAACTGTTTTTT.

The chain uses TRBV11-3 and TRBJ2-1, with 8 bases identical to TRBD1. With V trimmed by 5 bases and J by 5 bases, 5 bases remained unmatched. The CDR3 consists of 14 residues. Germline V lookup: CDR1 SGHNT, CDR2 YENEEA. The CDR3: CASSQTGAHNEQFF. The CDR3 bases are TGTGCCAGCAGCCAGACAGGGGCCCACAATGAGCAGTTCTTC.

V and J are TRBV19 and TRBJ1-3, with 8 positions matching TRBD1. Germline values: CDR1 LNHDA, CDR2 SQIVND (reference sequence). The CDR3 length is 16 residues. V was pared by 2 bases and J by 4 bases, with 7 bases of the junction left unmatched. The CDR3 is CASSIQGASGGNTIYF. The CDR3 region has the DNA TGTGCCAGTAGTATACAGGGGGCTTCGGGAGGAAACACCATATATTTT.